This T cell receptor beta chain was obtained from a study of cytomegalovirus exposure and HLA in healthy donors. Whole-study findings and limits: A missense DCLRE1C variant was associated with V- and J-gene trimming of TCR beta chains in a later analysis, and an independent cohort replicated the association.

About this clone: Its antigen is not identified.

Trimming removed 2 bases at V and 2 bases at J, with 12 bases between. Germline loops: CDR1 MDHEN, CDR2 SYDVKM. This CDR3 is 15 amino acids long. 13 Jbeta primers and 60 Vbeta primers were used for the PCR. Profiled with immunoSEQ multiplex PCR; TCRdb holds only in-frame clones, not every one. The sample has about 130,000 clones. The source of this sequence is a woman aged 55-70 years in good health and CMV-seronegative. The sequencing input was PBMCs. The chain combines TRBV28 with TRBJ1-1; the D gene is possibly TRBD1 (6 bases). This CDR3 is CASSLGGGGNTEAFF. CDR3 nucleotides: TGTGCCAGCAGTTTAGGGGGCGGGGGTAACACTGAAGCTTTCTTT. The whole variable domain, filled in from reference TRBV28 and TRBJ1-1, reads DVKVTQSSRYLVKRTGEKVFLECVQDMDHENMFWYRQDPGLGLRLIYFSYDVKMKEKGDIPEGYSVSREKKERFSLILESASTNQTSMYLCASSLGGGGNTEAFFGQGTRLTVV.